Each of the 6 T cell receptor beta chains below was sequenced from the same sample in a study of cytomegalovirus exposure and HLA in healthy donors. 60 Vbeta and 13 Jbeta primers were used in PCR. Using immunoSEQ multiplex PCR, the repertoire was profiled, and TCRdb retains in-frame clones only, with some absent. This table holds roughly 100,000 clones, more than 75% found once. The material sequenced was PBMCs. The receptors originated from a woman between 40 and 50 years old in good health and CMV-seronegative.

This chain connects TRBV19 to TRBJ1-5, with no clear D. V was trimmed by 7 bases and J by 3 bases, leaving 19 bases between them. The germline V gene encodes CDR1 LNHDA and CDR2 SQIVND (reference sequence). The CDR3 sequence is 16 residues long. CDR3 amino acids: CASTPKAGSTNQPQHF. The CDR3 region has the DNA TGTGCCAGTACCCCGAAGGCAGGTTCGACCAATCAGCCCCAGCATTTT.

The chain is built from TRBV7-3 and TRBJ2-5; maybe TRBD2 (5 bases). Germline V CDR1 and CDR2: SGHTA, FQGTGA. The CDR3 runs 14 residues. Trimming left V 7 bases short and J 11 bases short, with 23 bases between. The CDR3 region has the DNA TGTGCCAGCAACGCCACCGCATCGAAAAGGGAGCAGTACTTC. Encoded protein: CASNATASKREQYF. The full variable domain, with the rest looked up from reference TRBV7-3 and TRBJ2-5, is GAGVSQTPSNKVTEKGKYVELRCDPISGHTALYWYRQSLGQGPEFLIYFQGTGAADDSGLPNDRFFAVRPEGSVSTLKIQRTERGDSAVYLCASNATASKREQYFGPGTRLLVL.

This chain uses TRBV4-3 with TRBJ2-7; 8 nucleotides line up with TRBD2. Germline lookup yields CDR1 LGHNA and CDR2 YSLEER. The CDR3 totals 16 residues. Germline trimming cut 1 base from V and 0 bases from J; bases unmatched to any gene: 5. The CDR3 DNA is TGCGCCAGCAGCCAAGGAGTAGCGGGAATCTCCTACGAGCAGTACTTC. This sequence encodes CASSQGVAGISYEQYF.

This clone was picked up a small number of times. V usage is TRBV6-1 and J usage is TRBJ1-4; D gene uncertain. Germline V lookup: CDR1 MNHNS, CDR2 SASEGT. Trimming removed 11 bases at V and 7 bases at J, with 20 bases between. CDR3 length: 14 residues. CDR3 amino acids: CAGGPGGGIEKLFF. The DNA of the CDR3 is TGTGCCGGAGGCCCAGGCGGTGGTATTGAAAAACTGTTTTTT.

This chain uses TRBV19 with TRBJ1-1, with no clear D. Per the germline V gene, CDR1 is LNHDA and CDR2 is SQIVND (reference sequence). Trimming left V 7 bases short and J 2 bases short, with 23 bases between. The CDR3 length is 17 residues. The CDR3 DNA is TGTGCCAGTACCCTGAATAGGGTCTGGGAGGGAAACACTGAAGCTTTCTTT. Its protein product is CASTLNRVWEGNTEAFF.

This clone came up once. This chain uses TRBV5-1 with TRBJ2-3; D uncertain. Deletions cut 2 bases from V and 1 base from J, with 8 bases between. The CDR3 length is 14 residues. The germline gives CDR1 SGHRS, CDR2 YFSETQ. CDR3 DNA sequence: TGCGCCAGCAGCTTTTTCCGCGGCACAGATACGCAGTATTTT. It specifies CASSFFRGTDTQYF.